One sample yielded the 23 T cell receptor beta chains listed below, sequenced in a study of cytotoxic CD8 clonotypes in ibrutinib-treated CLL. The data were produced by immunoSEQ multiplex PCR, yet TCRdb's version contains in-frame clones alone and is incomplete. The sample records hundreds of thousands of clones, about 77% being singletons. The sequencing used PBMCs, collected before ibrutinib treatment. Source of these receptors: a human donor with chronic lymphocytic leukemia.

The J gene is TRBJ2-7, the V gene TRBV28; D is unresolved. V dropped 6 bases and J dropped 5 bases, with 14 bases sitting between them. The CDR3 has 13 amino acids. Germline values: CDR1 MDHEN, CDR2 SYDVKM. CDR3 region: CASSLSLVHEQYF. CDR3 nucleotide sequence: TGTGCCAGCAGCCTTTCGCTCGTCCACGAGCAGTACTTC.

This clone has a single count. This CDR3 reads CATSRGGLAGGPGEQYF. The DNA for the CDR3 is TGTGCCACCAGCAGAGGCGGACTAGCGGGAGGGCCGGGCGAGCAGTACTTC. The genes are TRBV15 and TRBJ2-7, with TRBD2 matching over 15 bases. The CDR3 is made up of 17 amino acids. V dropped 1 base and J dropped 6; count of bases not matched to a gene: 7. Looked up from germline, CDR1 is LNHNV and CDR2 is YYDKDF (reference sequence).

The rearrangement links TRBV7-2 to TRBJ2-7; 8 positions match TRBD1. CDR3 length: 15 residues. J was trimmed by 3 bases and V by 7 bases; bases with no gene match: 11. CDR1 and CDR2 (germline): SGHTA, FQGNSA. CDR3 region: CASTQPGQAFYEQYF. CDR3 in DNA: TGTGCCAGCACACAACCGGGACAGGCATTCTACGAGCAGTACTTC. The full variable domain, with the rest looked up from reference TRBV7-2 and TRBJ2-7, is GAGVSQSPSNKVTEKGKDVELRCDPISGHTALYWYRQSLGQGLEFLIYFQGNSAPDKSGLPSDRFSAERTGGSVSTLTIQRTQQEDSAVYLCASTQPGQAFYEQYFGPGTRLTVT.

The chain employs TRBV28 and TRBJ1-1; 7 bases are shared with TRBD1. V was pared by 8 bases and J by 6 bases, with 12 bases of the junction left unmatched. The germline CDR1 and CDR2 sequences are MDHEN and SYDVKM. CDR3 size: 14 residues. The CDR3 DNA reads TGTGCCAGCTCCGTCTACAGGGGACGGCCTGAAGCTTTCTTT. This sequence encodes CASSVYRGRPEAFF. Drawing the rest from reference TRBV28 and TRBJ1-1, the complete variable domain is DVKVTQSSRYLVKRTGEKVFLECVQDMDHENMFWYRQDPGLGLRLIYFSYDVKMKEKGDIPEGYSVSREKKERFSLILESASTNQTSMYLCASSVYRGRPEAFFGQGTRLTVV.

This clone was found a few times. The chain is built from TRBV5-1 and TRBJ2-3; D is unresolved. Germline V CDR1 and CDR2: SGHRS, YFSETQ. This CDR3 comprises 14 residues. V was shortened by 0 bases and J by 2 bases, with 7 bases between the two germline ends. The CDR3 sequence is CASSLDPNTDTQYF. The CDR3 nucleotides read TGCGCCAGCAGCTTGGACCCAAACACAGATACGCAGTATTTT.

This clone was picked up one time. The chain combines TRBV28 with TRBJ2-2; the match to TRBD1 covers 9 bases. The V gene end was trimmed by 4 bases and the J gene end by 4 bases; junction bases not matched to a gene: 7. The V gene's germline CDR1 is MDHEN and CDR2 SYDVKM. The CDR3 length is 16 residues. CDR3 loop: CASSSPGTGITGELFF. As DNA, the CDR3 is TGTGCCAGCAGTTCACCCGGGACAGGGATCACCGGGGAGCTGTTTTTT.

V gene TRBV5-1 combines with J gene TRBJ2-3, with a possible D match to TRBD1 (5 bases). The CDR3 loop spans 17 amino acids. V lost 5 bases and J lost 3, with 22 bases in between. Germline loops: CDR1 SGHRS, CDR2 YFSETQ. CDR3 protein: CASSARFWGAGTDTQYF. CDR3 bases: TGCGCCAGCAGTGCTCGTTTCTGGGGCGCAGGTACAGATACGCAGTATTTT.

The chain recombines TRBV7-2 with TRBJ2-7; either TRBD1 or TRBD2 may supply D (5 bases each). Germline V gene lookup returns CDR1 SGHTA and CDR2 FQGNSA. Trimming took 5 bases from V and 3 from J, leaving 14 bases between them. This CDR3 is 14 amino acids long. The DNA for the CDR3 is TGTGCCAGCAGCACCTCCGGGACCAGCTACGAGCAGTACTTC. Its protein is CASSTSGTSYEQYF.

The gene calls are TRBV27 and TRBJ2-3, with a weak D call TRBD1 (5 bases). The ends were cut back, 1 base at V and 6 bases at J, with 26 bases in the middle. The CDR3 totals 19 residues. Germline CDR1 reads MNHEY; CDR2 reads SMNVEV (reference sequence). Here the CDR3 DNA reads TGTGCCAGCAGTTTATTGGGGCATCCAGTCCTCCCTCCCATGGATACGCAGTATTTT. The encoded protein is CASSLLGHPVLPPMDTQYF.

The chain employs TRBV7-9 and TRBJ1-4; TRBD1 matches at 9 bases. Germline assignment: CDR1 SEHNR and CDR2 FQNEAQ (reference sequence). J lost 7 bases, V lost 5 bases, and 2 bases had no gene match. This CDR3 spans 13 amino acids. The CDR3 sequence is CASSTGGGEKLFF. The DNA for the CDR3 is TGTGCCAGCAGCACAGGGGGCGGTGAAAAACTGTTTTTT.

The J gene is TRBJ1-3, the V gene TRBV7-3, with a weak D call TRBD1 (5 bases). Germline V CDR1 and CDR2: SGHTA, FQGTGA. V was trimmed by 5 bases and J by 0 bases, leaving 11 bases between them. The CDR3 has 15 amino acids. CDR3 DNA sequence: TGTGCCAGCAGCCTCCGGGGCCTCTCTGGAAACACCATATATTTT. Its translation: CASSLRGLSGNTIYF.

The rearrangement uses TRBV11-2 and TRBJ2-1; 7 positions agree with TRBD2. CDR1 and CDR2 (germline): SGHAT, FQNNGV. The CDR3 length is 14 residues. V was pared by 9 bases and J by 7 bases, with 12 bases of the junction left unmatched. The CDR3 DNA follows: TGTGCCAGTTTTGGCGGGAGAGGTGGAAATGAGCAGTTCTTC. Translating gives CASFGGRGGNEQFF.

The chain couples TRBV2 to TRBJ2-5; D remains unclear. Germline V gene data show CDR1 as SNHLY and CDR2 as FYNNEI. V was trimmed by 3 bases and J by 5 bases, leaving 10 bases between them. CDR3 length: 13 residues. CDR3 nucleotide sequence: TGTGCCAGCAGTGATGTTAGCTTGGAGACCCAGTACTTC. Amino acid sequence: CASSDVSLETQYF.

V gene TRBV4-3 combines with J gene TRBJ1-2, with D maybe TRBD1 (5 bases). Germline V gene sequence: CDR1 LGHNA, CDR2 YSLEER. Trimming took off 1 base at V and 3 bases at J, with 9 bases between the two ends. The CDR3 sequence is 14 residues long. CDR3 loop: CASSQAEGYYGYTF. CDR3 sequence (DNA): TGCGCCAGCAGCCAAGCAGAGGGGTACTATGGCTACACCTTC.

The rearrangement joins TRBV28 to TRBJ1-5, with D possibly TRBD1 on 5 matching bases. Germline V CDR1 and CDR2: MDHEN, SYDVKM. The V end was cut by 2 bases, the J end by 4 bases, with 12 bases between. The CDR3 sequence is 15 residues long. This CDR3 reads CASSLRLGGNQPQHF. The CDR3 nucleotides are TGTGCCAGCAGTTTAAGGCTGGGGGGGAATCAGCCCCAGCATTTT.

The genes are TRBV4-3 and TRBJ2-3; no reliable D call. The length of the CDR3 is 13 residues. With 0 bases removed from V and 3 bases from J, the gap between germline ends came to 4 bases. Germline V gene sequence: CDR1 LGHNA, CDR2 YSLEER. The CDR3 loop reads CASSQEQTDTQYF. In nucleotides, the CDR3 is TGCGCCAGCAGCCAAGAGCAGACAGATACGCAGTATTTT.

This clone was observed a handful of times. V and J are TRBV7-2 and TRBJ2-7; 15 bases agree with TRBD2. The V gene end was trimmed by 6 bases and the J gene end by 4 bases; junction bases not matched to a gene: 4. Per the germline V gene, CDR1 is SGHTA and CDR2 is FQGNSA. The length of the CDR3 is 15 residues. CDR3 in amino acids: CASRRGTSGRYEQYF. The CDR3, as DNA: TGTGCCAGCAGACGGGGGACTAGCGGGAGGTACGAGCAGTACTTC.

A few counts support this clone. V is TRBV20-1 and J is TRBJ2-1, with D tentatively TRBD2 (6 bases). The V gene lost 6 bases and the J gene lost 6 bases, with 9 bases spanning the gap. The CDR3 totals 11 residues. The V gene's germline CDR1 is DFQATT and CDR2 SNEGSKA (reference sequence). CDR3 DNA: TGCAGTGCAAATAGCGGCAATGAGCAGTTCTTC. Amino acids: CSANSGNEQFF.

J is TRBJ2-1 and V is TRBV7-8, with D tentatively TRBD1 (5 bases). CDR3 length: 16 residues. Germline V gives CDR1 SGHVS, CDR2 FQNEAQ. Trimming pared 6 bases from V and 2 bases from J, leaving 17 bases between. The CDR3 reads CASSYLQGSPYNEQFF. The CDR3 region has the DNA TGTGCCAGCAGTTATCTCCAGGGTTCCCCCTACAATGAGCAGTTCTTC.

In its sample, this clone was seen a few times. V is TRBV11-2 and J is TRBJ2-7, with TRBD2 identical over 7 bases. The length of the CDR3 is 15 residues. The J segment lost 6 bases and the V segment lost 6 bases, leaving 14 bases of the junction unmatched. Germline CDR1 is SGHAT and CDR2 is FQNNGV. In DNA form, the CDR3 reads TGTGCCAGCAGTCACAACGACGGGGGGACGAGCGAGCAGTACTTC. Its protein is CASSHNDGGTSEQYF. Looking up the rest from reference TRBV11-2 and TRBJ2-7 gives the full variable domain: EAGVAQSPRYKIIEKRQSVAFWCNPISGHATLYWYQQILGQGPKLLIQFQNNGVVDDSQLPKDRFSAERLKGVDSTLKIQPAKLEDSAVYLCASSHNDGGTSEQYFGPGTRLTVT.

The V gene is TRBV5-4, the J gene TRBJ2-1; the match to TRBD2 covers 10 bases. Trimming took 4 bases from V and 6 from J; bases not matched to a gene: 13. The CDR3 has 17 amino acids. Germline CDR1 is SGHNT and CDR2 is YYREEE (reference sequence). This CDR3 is CASSTRLAGIPANEQFF. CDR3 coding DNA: TGTGCCAGCAGCACCAGACTAGCGGGTATTCCCGCCAATGAGCAGTTCTTC.

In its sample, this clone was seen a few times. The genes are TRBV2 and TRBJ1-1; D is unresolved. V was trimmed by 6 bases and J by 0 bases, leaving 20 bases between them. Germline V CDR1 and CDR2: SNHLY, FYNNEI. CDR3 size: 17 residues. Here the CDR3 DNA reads TGTGCCAGCAGCACCAAGCACGGAGGCCGCATGAACACTGAAGCTTTCTTT. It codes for CASSTKHGGRMNTEAFF. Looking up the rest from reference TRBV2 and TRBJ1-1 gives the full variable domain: EPEVTQTPSHQVTQMGQEVILRCVPISNHLYFYWYRQILGQKVEFLVSFYNNEISEKSEIFDDQFSVERPDGSNFTLKIRSTKLEDSAMYFCASSTKHGGRMNTEAFFGQGTRLTVV.

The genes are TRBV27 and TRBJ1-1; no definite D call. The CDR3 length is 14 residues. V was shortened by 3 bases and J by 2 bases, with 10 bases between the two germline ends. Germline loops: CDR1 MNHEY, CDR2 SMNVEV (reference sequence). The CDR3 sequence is CASSLTRLNTEAFF. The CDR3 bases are TGTGCCAGCAGTTTGACCAGACTTAACACTGAAGCTTTCTTT.